These T cell receptor beta chains were read from a single sample in a study of Ad26.COV2.S vaccination and SARS-CoV-2 variants. Repertoires were generated with immunoSEQ multiplex PCR, while TCRdb's copy carries only in-frame clones and drops some. Of around 350,000 clones listed, around 92% were seen once; the top ten hold under 5%. Sequenced material: peripheral blood, taken after recovery from COVID-19. Every receptor here comes from a human donor who had recovered from COVID-19. Both conserved end residues are part of each CDR3. D genes are given only for firm matches. Clone sizes are given selectively: once, few, many, or a class where the clone is expanded.

D gene	clone size	V gene	J gene	CDR3 DNA	CDR3 protein
NA	NA	TRBV27	TRBJ1-1	TGTGCCAGCAGCTCTGGAGGCGCTGAAGCTTTCTTT	CASSSGGAEAFF
TRBD1	NA	TRBV28	TRBJ1-2	TGTGCCAGCAGTGAGGGACAGACGTATGGCTACACCTTC	CASSEGQTYGYTF
TRBD1	NA	TRBV6-6	TRBJ1-5	TGTGCCAGCATCACGAGACAGGGAACGAATCAGCCCCAGCATTTT	CASITRQGTNQPQHF
NA	NA	TRBV4-1	TRBJ1-1	TGCGCCAGCAGCCCGCGAGGGAGCACTGAAGCTTTCTTT	CASSPRGSTEAFF
NA	NA	TRBV7-8	TRBJ2-7	TGTGCCAGCAGCTTGTTACAGACCTACGAGCAGTACTTC	CASSLLQTYEQYF
NA	NA	TRBV3-1/TRBV3-2	TRBJ1-1	TGTGCCAGCAGCCGCCTCAACACTGAAGCTTTCTTT	CASSRLNTEAFF
NA	NA	TRBV21-1	TRBJ1-6	TGTGCCAGCAGCAAAGCGGAACAGGGGGTTTATTCACCCCTCCACTTT	CASSKAEQGVYSPLHF
TRBD1	NA	TRBV27	TRBJ2-5	TGTGCCAGCAGTTTAGGGACAGGGGTATTGGGAAGTCAAGAGACCCAGTACTTC	CASSLGTGVLGSQETQYF
TRBD2	NA	TRBV4-3	TRBJ2-5	TGCGCCAGCAGCCAAGCTCCGGGCCTAGCGGGGCTACAAGAGACCCAGTACTTC	CASSQAPGLAGLQETQYF
NA	NA	TRBV20-1	TRBJ1-1	TGCAGTGCTAGTTTACTGGCGAACACTGAAGCTTTCTTT	CSASLLANTEAFF
NA	NA	TRBV18	TRBJ1-1	TGTGCCAGCTCACCAAGAGGACAGTCGAGGGGCACTGAAGCTTTCTTT	CASSPRGQSRGTEAFF
TRBD2	once	TRBV7-3	TRBJ2-1	TGTGCCAGCAGCCGAGGACTAGCGGGGGACCTCTCCTACAATGAGCAGTTCTTC	CASSRGLAGDLSYNEQFF
NA	NA	TRBV13	TRBJ2-5	TGTGCCAGCAGCTTAGGGGGGTTAGAGACCCAGTACTTC	CASSLGGLETQYF
NA	NA	TRBV2	TRBJ1-1	TGTGCCAGCAGTGAAGAGAAAAACACTGAAGCTTTCTTT	CASSEEKNTEAFF
NA	NA	TRBV7-8	TRBJ1-2	TGTGCCAGCAGCCCAACAGGGATCGATGGCTACACCTTC	CASSPTGIDGYTF
NA	NA	TRBV7-9	TRBJ2-3	TGTGCCAGCAGCTTACTCCGGGGGAGCCCAGATACGCAGTATTTT	CASSLLRGSPDTQYF
NA	NA	TRBV29-1	TRBJ2-5	TGCAGCGGTTCTATGGGGGAGACCCAGTACTTC	CSGSMGETQYF